The present TCR beta chain was sequenced within a study of Tregs in tolerant kidney transplant recipients (dated by TCRdb to about 2019). Context from the whole study: Before combined kidney and bone marrow transplantation, this study identified donor-specific regulatory T cells using TCRbeta sequencing and then followed those same cells after transplant. TCRbeta repertoire sequencing was used in a few healthy controls to compare several methods for expanding Tregs specific for an allogeneic donor. Overall study results and their limits: Expanding Tregs with activated donor B cells appeared to identify the most biologically relevant and donor-specific TCRbeta repertoire. Biological reproducibility was not directly addressed, though technical replication error appeared minimal. Because the study included only a small number of patients, the results must be confirmed in larger populations and under other immunosuppression protocols.

Notes on this clone: No cognate antigen has been identified for it. No much larger clonotype is one base removed from it; base qualities were not supplied.

For TCRbeta CDR3 sequencing, genomic DNA from the sorted cells was extracted using the QIAGEN DNeasy Blood and Tissue Kit. High-throughput TCRbeta CDR3 sequencing, including PCR amplification with bias correction and internal controls, was performed commercially through immunoSEQ. Per the original workflow: A unique productive TCRbeta sequence was defined by the CDR3 nucleotide sequence when primers matched, and otherwise by the CDR3 amino acid sequence together with the Vbeta and Jbeta genes. To correct sorting error, sequences shared between sorted populations at a frequency ratio of 2:1 or less were removed; the rest were assigned to the higher population. A sequence counted as donor-reactive if, in CFSE-low cells, the sequence had a frequency of at least 0.01% and was expanded at least 5-fold compared with unstimulated cells. Repertoire divergence was quantified by Jensen-Shannon divergence using the top 100 TCRbeta sequences ranked by frequency. For any sample with multiple sequencing runs, sorting error was corrected in each run separately before the runs were pooled. TCRdb took over this immuneACCESS table, retaining in-frame rearrangements with V and J assigned. Such tables are incomplete; in checked studies, under half of the missing clones stem from an unresolved V gene, and the remainder is unexplained. The DNA was the basis for D and trimming; V, J and clone size are from that table. This sample has roughly 250,000 clones in its table, and 65% to 85% of those were observed once. Clones ranked in the top ten supply under 0.65% of the sample.

Counted from cysteine to phenylalanine, this CDR3 has 13 amino acids. Solely the CDR3 DNA is kept, with 39 bases framed from the first base. At the junction V is shortened by 5 bases and J by 3 bases; bases outside the gene matches: 7. Per the germline V gene (reference sequence), GTSNPN is the CDR1 and SVGIG is the CDR2. Thawed PBMCs were FACS-sorted into unstimulated Tregs (CD4+CD25+CD127-), CD4+ non-Tregs (CD4+CD25-), CD4 cells and CD8 cells. Healthy control blood was obtained either as purchased buffy coats or from healthy volunteers. Healthy control blood was processed to PBMCs by Ficoll density gradient and cryopreserved, and patient PBMCs were collected before and after transplant.

Sequenced material: CD4+ T cells from blood. This chain is built from TRBV30 and TRBJ2-7, and TRBD2 matches 7 of the central bases. The receptor's source is a human donor in good health. CDR3 sequence: CAWRLGGVYEQYF. The DNA is as follows: TGTGCCTGGCGTCTTGGGGGGGTCTACGAGCAGTACTTC.